The next 14 T cell receptor beta chains were all read from a single sample in a study of cytomegalovirus exposure and HLA in healthy donors (TCRdb year 2017). The library was built by means of the immunoSEQ multiplex PCR assay. For the multiplex PCR, a mixture combining 60 forward primers for TCR Vbeta segments and 13 reverse primers for TCR Jbeta segments was used. TCRdb stores this immuneACCESS table with in-frame sequences only. Part of the clones is absent; in the studies checked, under half of the shortfall reflects unresolved V genes, and no reason is known for the rest. Across this sample there are 250,000 or so clones, with about 86% seen only once. Together, the top ten hold less than 8.5% of the sample. The sample comprised PBMCs. Source of these receptors: a woman aged 55-70 years in good health and CMV-seropositive.

This chain uses TRBV2 with TRBJ1-5, with 10 bases matching TRBD1. V trimming: 11 bases; J trimming: 7 bases; junction bases outside the gene matches: 11. This CDR3 is built from 14 residues. In germline, CDR1 is SNHLY, CDR2 FYNNEI. The CDR3 reads CASSGQGFGQPQHF. The CDR3 nucleotides read TGTGCCTCATCGGGACAGGGGTTTGGCCAGCCCCAGCATTTT.

This clone was found once. J is TRBJ1-1 and V is TRBV30; D uncertain. CDR1 is GTSNPN, CDR2 SVGIG, per germline (reference sequence). Deletions cut 0 bases from V and 1 base from J, with 9 bases between. This CDR3 contains 14 residues. CDR3 in DNA: TGTGCCTGGAGTGTACCAGGTTCGAACACTGAAGCTTTCTTT. This encodes CAWSVPGSNTEAFF.

This chain connects TRBV10-1 to TRBJ2-7, with D possibly matching TRBD1 (6 bases). Trimming removed 0 bases from V and 0 bases from J, with 12 bases in between. Germline V gene lookup returns CDR1 WNHNN and CDR2 SYGVQD (reference sequence). The CDR3 has 16 amino acids. CDR3: CASSESEGDNSYEQYF. Written as DNA, the CDR3 is TGCGCCAGCAGTGAGTCCGAAGGGGACAACTCCTACGAGCAGTACTTC.

V gene TRBV19 combines with J gene TRBJ1-2, with D hard to call. Trimming left V 3 bases short and J 6 bases short, with 17 bases between. Germline V gene lookup returns CDR1 LNHDA and CDR2 SQIVND (reference sequence). The CDR3 has 15 amino acids. The CDR3 here is CASSIPLTSPNGYTF. The DNA for the CDR3 is TGTGCCAGTAGTATCCCCCTGACAAGTCCCAATGGCTACACCTTC. Filled out from reference TRBV19 and TRBJ1-2, the complete variable domain reads DGGITQSPKYLFRKEGQNVTLSCEQNLNHDAMYWYRQDPGQGLRLIYYSQIVNDFQKGDIAEGYSVSREKKESFPLTVTSAQKNPTAFYLCASSIPLTSPNGYTFGSGTRLTVV.

The chain joins TRBV5-1 to TRBJ2-3, with 13 nucleotides matching TRBD2. V lost 4 bases and J lost 1; bases outside the gene matches: 9. In germline, CDR1 is SGHRS, CDR2 YFSETQ. The CDR3 totals 18 residues. CDR3 in amino acids: CASSPGLAGPAGTDTQYF. The CDR3 region has the DNA TGCGCCAGCAGCCCGGGACTAGCGGGACCGGCGGGCACAGATACGCAGTATTTT.

J is TRBJ1-5 and V is TRBV7-9; a weak D match, TRBD1 (6 bases). V lost 0 bases, J lost 6 bases, and 9 bases lay in between. CDR1 is SEHNR and CDR2 is FQNEAQ in the germline V gene (reference sequence). The CDR3 consists of 14 residues. The CDR3 nucleotides read TGTGCCAGCAGCTTAGCAGGGGGGGCTCAGCCCCAGCATTTT. Its protein product is CASSLAGGAQPQHF.

This rearrangement joins TRBV9 to TRBJ2-3, with TRBD2 matching 12 bases. The CDR3 consists of 15 residues. CDR1 SGDLS and CDR2 YYNGEE come from the germline V gene. J gave up 7 bases and V 4 bases, and 7 bases lay outside the gene matches. Here the CDR3 DNA reads TGTGCCAGCAGCCCGCGACTAGCGGGAGCCAATACGCAGTATTTT. This translates into CASSPRLAGANTQYF.

V usage is TRBV28 and J usage is TRBJ1-4; D possibly corresponds to TRBD1 (6 bases). Trimming pared 3 bases from V and 8 bases from J, leaving 16 bases between. The CDR3 has 15 residues. From germline, CDR1 is MDHEN and CDR2 SYDVKM. CDR3 coding DNA: TGTGCCAGCAGTTTTGTAGGGTCCAGGGGCGAAAAACTGTTTTTT. Translated: CASSFVGSRGEKLFF.

The genes are TRBV28 and TRBJ1-5; 8 positions agree with TRBD1. Germline V gene sequence: CDR1 MDHEN, CDR2 SYDVKM. J was trimmed by 6 bases and V by 5 bases; bases with no gene match: 6. This CDR3 spans 14 amino acids. DNA for the CDR3: TGTGCCAGCAGTCCGAGGACAGGGATTCAGCCCCAGCATTTT. Translated: CASSPRTGIQPQHF.

J is TRBJ2-3 and V is TRBV4-1; perhaps TRBD1 as D (5 bases). The CDR3 length is 14 residues. V was shortened by 6 bases and J by 6 bases, with 16 bases between the two germline ends. The germline gives CDR1 MGHRA, CDR2 YSYEKL. CDR3 region: CASSPSGFADTQYF. The CDR3 nucleotides read TGCGCCAGCAGTCCCTCAGGGTTCGCTGATACGCAGTATTTT.

The CDR3 DNA sequence: TGTGCCAGCAGCTTAGGACAGGGGAATCAGCCCCAGCATTTT. This translates into CASSLGQGNQPQHF. The chain recombines TRBV7-9 with TRBJ1-5, with 8 bases fitting TRBD1. The CDR3 loop spans 14 amino acids. Per the germline V gene, CDR1 is SEHNR and CDR2 is FQNEAQ (reference sequence). Trimming took 1 base from V and 4 from J; bases not matched to a gene: 0.

This chain links TRBV2 with TRBJ2-1; TRBD2 agrees at 9 bases. This CDR3 contains 15 residues. Unmatched junction bases numbered 7, after V lost 4 bases and J lost 6 bases. Germline CDR1 reads SNHLY; CDR2 reads FYNNEI. Written as DNA, the CDR3 is TGTGCCAGCAGTGTACTAGCGGGTGGACGCAATGAGCAGTTCTTC. Residues: CASSVLAGGRNEQFF.

V usage is TRBV7-9 and J usage is TRBJ1-4, with 7 bases matching TRBD1. Germline loops: CDR1 SEHNR, CDR2 FQNEAQ (reference sequence). The junction had 10 bases not matched to a gene; V was cut back by 5 bases and J by 7 bases. The CDR3 runs to 15 residues. Written as DNA, the CDR3 is TGTGCCAGCAGCCCTGGGGCAGGGGGTAGTGAAAAACTGTTTTTT. Amino acids: CASSPGAGGSEKLFF.

The V gene is TRBV12-5, the J gene TRBJ2-7; D unresolved. The CDR3 has 13 residues. V was cut by 6 bases and J by 3 bases, with 12 bases left in between. Germline V gene data show CDR1 as LGHNT and CDR2 as FRNRAP. The CDR3 sequence is CASGRSSFYEQYF. The DNA of the CDR3 is TGTGCTAGTGGCCGGTCGAGTTTCTACGAGCAGTACTTC. The whole variable domain, remainder taken from reference TRBV12-5 and TRBJ2-7, is DARVTQTPRHKVTEMGQEVTMRCQPILGHNTVFWYRQTMMQGLELLAYFRNRAPLDDSGMPKDRFSAEMPDATLATLKIQPSEPRDSAVYFCASGRSSFYEQYFGPGTRLTVT.